These 2 T cell receptor beta chains were sequenced from one sample in a study of T cells in localized non-small cell lung cancer. Profiled with immunoSEQ multiplex PCR; TCRdb holds only in-frame clones, not every one. The table has about 82,000 clones, 60% to 85% seen once. The material was PBMCs, obtained before any cancer treatment. These TCRs come from a man aged 40-75 years with stage II squamous cell lung carcinoma.

The chain has TRBV5-1 and TRBJ1-1; D unresolved. Germline V gene sequence: CDR1 SGHRS, CDR2 YFSETQ. This CDR3 comprises 14 residues. The V gene lost 0 bases and the J gene lost 7 bases, with 13 bases spanning the gap. The CDR3 region is CASSLGAKNDEAFF. Written as DNA, the CDR3 is TGCGCCAGCAGCTTGGGGGCTAAGAACGATGAAGCTTTCTTT.

The rearrangement links TRBV29-1 to TRBJ1-2, with D uncertain. This CDR3 contains 14 residues. Germline V gives CDR1 SQVTM, CDR2 ANQGSEA. The germline V and J ends were trimmed by 6 bases and 4 bases, with 18 bases remaining between them. The CDR3: CSVLSHPVGYGYTF. In DNA form, the CDR3 reads TGCAGCGTCCTGTCCCACCCGGTTGGCTATGGCTACACCTTC.